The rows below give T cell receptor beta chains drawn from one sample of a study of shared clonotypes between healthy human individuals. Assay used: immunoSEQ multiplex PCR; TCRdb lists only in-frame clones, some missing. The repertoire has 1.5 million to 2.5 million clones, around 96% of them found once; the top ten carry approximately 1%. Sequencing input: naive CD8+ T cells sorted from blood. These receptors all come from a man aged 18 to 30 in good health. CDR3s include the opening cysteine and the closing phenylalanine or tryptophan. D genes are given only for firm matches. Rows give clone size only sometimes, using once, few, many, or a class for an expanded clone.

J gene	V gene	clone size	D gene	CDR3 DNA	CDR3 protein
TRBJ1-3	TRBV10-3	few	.	TGTGCCATCACTGGGGACATACTTTCTGGAAACACCATATATTTT	CAITGDILSGNTIYF
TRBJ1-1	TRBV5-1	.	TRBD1	TGCGCCAGCAGTCCGACGCCGGGACAGATGAACACTGAAGCTTTCTTT	CASSPTPGQMNTEAFF
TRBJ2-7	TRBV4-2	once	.	TGTGCCAGCAGCCAAGGTATCGCAGAAGGATACGAGCAGTACTTC	CASSQGIAEGYEQYF
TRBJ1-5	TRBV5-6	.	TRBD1	TGTGCCAGCAGCTTGAGACAAGGGGGCTATCAGCCCCAGCATTTT	CASSLRQGGYQPQHF
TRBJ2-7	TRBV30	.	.	TGTGCCTGGTCCCTCGGGGGAGGGGGCCACGAGCAGTACTTC	CAWSLGGGGHEQYF
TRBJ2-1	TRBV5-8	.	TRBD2	TGTGCCGGAGCGGGAGTGAGTAGCGGACCTACGACTGAGCAGTTCTTC	CAGAGVSSGPTTEQFF
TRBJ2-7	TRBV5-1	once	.	TGCGCCAGCAGCGGAGACAGTTCCTACGAGCAGTACTTC	CASSGDSSYEQYF
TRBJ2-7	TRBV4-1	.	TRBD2	TGCGCCAGCAGCCTTAGAGCTAGCGGGAGTTCCCCCTCCTACGAGCAGTACTTC	CASSLRASGSSPSYEQYF
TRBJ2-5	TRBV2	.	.	TGTGCCAGCATTGCCCCTGCCACCGCGACCCAGTACTTC	CASIAPATATQYF
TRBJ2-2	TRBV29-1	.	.	TGCAGCGTTGACGGGACGGGCGGGGAGCTGTTTTTT	CSVDGTGGELFF
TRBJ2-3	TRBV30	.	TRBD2	TGTGCCTGGAGCGGGGGACTAGCGGGAGCAGCAGATACGCAGTATTTT	CAWSGGLAGAADTQYF
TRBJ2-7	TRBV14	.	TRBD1	TGTGCCAGCAGCCGCTTACCGGGACAGCCGGAAGAGCAGTACTTC	CASSRLPGQPEEQYF
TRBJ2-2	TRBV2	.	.	TGTGCCAGCAGCTCAATACAGGGTTCCAACACCGGGGAGCTGTTTTTT	CASSSIQGSNTGELFF
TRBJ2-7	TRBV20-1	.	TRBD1	TGCAGTGCAATGACAGGGAGCGAGCAGTACTTC	CSAMTGSEQYF
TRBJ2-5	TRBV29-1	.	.	TGCAGCGTTGAAGTCCTCCGCGGGCTGGGCCAAGAGACCCAGTACTTC	CSVEVLRGLGQETQYF
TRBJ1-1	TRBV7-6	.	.	TGTGCCAGCAGGCCAATACAGGGATCGGCTTTCTTT	CASRPIQGSAFF
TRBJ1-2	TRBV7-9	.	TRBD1	TGTGCCAGCAGCTCCGTGGGGGACAGTTACTTC	CASSSVGDSYF
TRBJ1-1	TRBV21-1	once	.	TGTGCCAGCAACGCCCACTTGAACACTGAAGCTTTCTTT	CASNAHLNTEAFF
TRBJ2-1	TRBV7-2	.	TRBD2	TGTGCCAGCAGTTTGCGGGAGGGCCCCGGTGAGCAGTTCTTC	CASSLREGPGEQFF
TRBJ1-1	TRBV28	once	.	TGTGCCAGCAGGAACAGAGGGGCGGCCGCGGAAGCTTTCTTT	CASRNRGAAAEAFF
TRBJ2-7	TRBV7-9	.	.	TGTGCCAGCAGCGGCTCGGGACTTTACGAGCAGTACTTC	CASSGSGLYEQYF
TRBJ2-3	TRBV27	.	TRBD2	TGTGCCAGCAGTTTTTCCCTCGGGGGGGGATCAGATACGCAGTATTTT	CASSFSLGGGSDTQYF
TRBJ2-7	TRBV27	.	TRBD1	TGTGCCAGCAGTTTCGGGACAGGGTACGAGCAGTACTTC	CASSFGTGYEQYF
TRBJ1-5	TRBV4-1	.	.	TGCGCCAGCAGCCTTGAGGGTAGGGGCAATCAGCCCCAGCATTTT	CASSLEGRGNQPQHF
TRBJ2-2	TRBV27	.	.	TGTGCCAGCAGTCTGACGAAGAACATCGCGAACACCGGGGAGCTGTTTTTT	CASSLTKNIANTGELFF
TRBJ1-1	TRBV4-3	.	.	TGCGCCAGCAGCCAAGAACCCGCAGGGCCGGGAAGAAGCACTGAAGCTTTCTTT	CASSQEPAGPGRSTEAFF
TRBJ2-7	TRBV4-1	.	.	TGCGCCAGCAGCCAAGAAAGTCAGGCGCCCTACGAGCAGTACTTC	CASSQESQAPYEQYF
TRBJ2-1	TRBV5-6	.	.	TGTGCCAGCAGCTTGGAAGCGGCCTACAATGAGCAGTTCTTC	CASSLEAAYNEQFF
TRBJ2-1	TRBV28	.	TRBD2	TGTGCCAGCAGTTTTAAAACTAGCGGGGGTTACAATGAGCAGTTCTTC	CASSFKTSGGYNEQFF
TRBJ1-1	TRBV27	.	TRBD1	TGTGCCAGCAGTTCAGGGGGGAGCACTGAAGCTTTCTTT	CASSSGGSTEAFF
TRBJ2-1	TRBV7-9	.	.	TGTGCCAGCAGCTTAGTTCTTGGGGCGGGGGCCTCCTACAATGAGCAGTTCTTC	CASSLVLGAGASYNEQFF
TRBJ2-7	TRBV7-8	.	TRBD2	TGTGCCAGCAGCCAAAGCCCTCCGCCGGGGGGGTTTTCCTACGAGCAGTACTTC	CASSQSPPPGGFSYEQYF
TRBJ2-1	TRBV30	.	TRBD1	TGTGCCTGGAGTGTAATAGGACAGGGCTACGCTGAGCAGTTCTTC	CAWSVIGQGYAEQFF
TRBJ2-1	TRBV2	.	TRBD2	TGTGCCAGCGGTAGCGGGGGGAAAACGCCTTACAATGAGCAGTTCTTC	CASGSGGKTPYNEQFF
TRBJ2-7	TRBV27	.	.	TGTGCCAGCAGTTTAGGGGTAGGGGGCTACGAGCAGTACTTC	CASSLGVGGYEQYF
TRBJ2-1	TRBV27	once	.	TGTGCCAGCAGTTTTCATTGGGGCGGGGATTCCTACAATGAGCAGTTCTTC	CASSFHWGGDSYNEQFF
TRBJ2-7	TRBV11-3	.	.	TGTGCCAGCAGCTTCGACAGGTCCGAGCAGTACTTC	CASSFDRSEQYF
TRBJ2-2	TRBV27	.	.	TGTGCCAGCAGTTTAGGGCTAGGGGAGCTGTTTTTT	CASSLGLGELFF
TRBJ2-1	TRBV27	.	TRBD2	TGTGCCAGCTGTTCTAGCGGGATTGCCAATGAGCAGTTCTTC	CASCSSGIANEQFF
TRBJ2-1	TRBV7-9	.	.	TGTGCCAGCAGCCCCCCTAGTTGGGAGTCGGACAATGAGCAGTTCTTC	CASSPPSWESDNEQFF
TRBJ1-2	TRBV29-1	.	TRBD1	TGCAGCGTTGCGGGACAGGGGTATGGCTACACCTTC	CSVAGQGYGYTF
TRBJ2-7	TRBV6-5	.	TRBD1	TGTGCCAGCAGTTACACAGACAGGGGCGAGCAGTACTTC	CASSYTDRGEQYF
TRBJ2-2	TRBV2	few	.	TGTGCCAGCAGGACGAACACCGGGGAGCTGTTTTTT	CASRTNTGELFF
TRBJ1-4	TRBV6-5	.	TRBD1	TGTGCCAGCAGTTACTCGGGACAGGTTGAAAAACTGTTTTTT	CASSYSGQVEKLFF